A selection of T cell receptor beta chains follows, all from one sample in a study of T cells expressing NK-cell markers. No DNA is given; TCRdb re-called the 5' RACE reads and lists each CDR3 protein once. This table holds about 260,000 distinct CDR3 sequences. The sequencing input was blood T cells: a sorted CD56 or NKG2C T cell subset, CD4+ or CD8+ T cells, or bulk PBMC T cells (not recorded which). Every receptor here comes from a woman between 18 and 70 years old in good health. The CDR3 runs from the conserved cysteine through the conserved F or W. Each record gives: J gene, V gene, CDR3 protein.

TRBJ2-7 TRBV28 CASSLRGRTYEQYF
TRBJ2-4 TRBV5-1 CASSLSGTAATKNIQYF
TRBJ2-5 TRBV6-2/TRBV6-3 CASSYLAGGLGTQYF
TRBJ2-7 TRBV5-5 CASSPLPGGGMTYEQYF
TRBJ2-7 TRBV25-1 CASQGQGTSYEQYF
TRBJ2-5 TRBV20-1 CSARGPETQYF
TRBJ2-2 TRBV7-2 CASSPRRNTGELFF
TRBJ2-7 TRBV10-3 CAISESGPGAREQYF
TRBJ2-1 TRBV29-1 CSVDGGAFYNEQFF
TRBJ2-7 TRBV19 CASSMAGSPSNPEQYF
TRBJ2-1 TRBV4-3 CASSQAAQGASQFF
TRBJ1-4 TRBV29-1 CSGLWAEGYLTNEKLFF
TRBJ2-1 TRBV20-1 CSARDRQANEQFF
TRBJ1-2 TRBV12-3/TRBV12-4 CASRGNYGYTF
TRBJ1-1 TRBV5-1 CASSFGDMNTEAFF
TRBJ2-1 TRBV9 CASSVDSSYNEQFF
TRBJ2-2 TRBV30 CASRAGGANTGELFF
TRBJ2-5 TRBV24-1 CATCDQSEETQYF
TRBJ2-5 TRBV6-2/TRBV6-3 CASSYWRGPQETQYF
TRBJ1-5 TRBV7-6 CASSLAAGQQPQHF
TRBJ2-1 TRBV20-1 CSASAGENEQFF
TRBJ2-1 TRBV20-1 CSARDPRVPGENEQFF
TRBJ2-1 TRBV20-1 CSARGVAGVREQFF
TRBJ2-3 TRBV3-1 CASSQPGDSTDTQYF
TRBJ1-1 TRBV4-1 CASSQDGRAGLNTEAFF
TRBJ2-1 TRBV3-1 CASSQESGLAGGPFF
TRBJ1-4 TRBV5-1 CASSLLSTNEKLFF